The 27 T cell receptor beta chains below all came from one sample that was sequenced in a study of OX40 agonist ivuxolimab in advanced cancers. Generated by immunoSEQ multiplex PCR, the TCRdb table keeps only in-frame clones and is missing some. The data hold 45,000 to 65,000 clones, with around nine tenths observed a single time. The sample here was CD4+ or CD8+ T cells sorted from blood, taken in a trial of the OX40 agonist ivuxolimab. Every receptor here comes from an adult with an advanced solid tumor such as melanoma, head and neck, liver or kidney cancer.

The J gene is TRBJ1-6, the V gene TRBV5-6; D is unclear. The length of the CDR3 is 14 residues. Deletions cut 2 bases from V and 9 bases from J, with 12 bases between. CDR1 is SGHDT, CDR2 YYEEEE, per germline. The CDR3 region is CASSFGQDGSPLHF. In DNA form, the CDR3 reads TGTGCCAGCAGCTTTGGGCAGGACGGTTCACCCCTCCACTTT.

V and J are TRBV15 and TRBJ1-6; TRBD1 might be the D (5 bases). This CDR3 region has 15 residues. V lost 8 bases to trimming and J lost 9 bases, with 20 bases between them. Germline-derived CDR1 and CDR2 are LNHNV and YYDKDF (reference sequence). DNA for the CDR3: TGTGCCACCTCCAAAATAACGCAGGGCGGTTCACCCCTCCACTTT. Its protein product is CATSKITQGGSPLHF.

The CDR3 nucleotides are TGTGCCAGCAGCGTTGGACTAGCGGTAACTACCGGGGAGCTGTTTTTT. Translation gives CASSVGLAVTTGELFF. The V call is TRBV9, the J call TRBJ2-2, with TRBD2 matching 10 bases. V was pared by 2 bases and J by 5 bases, with 6 bases of the junction left unmatched. The CDR3 sequence is 16 residues long. Germline CDR1 SGDLS, CDR2 YYNGEE. Complete variable domain (other parts from reference TRBV9 and TRBJ2-2): DSGVTQTPKHLITATGQRVTLRCSPRSGDLSVYWYQQSLDQGLQFLIQYYNGEERAKGNILERFSAQQFPDLHSELNLSSLELGDSALYFCASSVGLAVTTGELFFGEGSRLTVL.

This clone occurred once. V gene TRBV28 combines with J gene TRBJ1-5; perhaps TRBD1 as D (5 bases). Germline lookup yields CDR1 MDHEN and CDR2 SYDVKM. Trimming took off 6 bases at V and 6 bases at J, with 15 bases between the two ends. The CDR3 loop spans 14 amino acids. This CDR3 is CASSPTRAGQPQHF. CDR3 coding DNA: TGTGCCAGCAGCCCCACCAGGGCGGGTCAGCCCCAGCATTTT.

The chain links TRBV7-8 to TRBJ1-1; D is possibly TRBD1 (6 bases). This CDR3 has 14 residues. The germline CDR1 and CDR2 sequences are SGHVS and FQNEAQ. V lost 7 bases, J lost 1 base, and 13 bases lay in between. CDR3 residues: CASNHRDENTEAFF. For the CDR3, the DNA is TGTGCCAGCAACCACAGGGACGAGAACACTGAAGCTTTCTTT.

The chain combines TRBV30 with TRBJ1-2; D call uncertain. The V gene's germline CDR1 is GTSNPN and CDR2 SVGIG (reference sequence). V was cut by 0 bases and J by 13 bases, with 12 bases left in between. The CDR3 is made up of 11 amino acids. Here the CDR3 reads CAWSVRKDVTF. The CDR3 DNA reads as TGTGCCTGGAGTGTACGAAAGGATGTCACCTTC.

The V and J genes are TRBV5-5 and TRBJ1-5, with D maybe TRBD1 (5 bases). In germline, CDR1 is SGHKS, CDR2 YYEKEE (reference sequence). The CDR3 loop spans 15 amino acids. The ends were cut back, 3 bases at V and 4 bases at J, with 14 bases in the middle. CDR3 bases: TGTGCCAGCAGCTCGCAGGGTGGGGGGAATCAGCCCCAGCATTTT. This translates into CASSSQGGGNQPQHF.

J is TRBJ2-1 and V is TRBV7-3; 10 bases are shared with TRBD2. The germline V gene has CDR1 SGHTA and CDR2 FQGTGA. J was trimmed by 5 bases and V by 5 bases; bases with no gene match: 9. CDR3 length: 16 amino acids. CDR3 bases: TGTGCCAGCAGCCCCAGGCTAGCGGGAGCTCACAATGAGCAGTTCTTC. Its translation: CASSPRLAGAHNEQFF.

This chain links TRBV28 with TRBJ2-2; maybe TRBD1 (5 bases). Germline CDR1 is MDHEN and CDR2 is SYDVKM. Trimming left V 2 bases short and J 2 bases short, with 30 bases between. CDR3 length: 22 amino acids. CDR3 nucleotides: TGTGCCAGCAGTTTACCCCCTGAGCTTCAGGGCTCTTGGGATCATAACACCGGGGAGCTGTTTTTT. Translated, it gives CASSLPPELQGSWDHNTGELFF.

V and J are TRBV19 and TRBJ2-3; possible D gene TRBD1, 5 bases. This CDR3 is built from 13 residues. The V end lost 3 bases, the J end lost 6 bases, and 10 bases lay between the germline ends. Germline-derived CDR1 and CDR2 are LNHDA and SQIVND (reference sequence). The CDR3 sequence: CASSIRGGDTQYF. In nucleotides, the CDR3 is TGTGCCAGTAGTATTAGGGGTGGGGATACGCAGTATTTT. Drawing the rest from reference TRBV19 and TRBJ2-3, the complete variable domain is DGGITQSPKYLFRKEGQNVTLSCEQNLNHDAMYWYRQDPGQGLRLIYYSQIVNDFQKGDIAEGYSVSREKKESFPLTVTSAQKNPTAFYLCASSIRGGDTQYFGPGTRLTVL.

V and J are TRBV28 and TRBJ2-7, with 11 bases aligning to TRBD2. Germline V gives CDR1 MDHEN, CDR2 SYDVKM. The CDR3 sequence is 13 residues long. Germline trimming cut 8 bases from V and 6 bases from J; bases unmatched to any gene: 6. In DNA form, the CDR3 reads TGTGCCAGCGAGGTTAGCGGGAGGGGCGAGCAGTACTTC. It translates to CASEVSGRGEQYF.

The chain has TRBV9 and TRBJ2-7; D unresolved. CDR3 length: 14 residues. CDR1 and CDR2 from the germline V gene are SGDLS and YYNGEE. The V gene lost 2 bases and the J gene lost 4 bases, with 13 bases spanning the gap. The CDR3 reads CASSVGQVNYEQYF. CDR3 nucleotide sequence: TGTGCCAGCAGCGTCGGCCAGGTAAATTACGAGCAGTACTTC.

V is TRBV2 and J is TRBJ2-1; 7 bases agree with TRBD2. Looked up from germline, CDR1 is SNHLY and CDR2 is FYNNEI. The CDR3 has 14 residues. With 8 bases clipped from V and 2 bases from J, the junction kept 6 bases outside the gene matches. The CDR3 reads CASSASGPYNEQFF. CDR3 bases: TGTGCCAGCTCTGCTAGCGGCCCCTACAATGAGCAGTTCTTC.

This chain's CDR3 is CASSPGDRIIMGTDTQYF. CDR3 sequence (DNA): TGCGCCAGCAGCCCGGGGGACAGGATCATTATGGGCACAGATACGCAGTATTTT. The chain has TRBV5-1 and TRBJ2-3; 8 bases fit TRBD1. The CDR3 covers 18 residues. Trimming cost V 4 bases and J 1 base; bases outside gene matches: 14. Per germline, CDR1 SGHRS and CDR2 YFSETQ.

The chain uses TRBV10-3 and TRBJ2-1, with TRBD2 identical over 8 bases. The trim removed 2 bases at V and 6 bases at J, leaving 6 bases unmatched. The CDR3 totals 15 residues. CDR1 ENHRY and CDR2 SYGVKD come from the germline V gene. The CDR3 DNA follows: TGTGCCATCAGTGAGACGACTAGCGCAAGCAATGAGCAGTTCTTC. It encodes CAISETTSASNEQFF.

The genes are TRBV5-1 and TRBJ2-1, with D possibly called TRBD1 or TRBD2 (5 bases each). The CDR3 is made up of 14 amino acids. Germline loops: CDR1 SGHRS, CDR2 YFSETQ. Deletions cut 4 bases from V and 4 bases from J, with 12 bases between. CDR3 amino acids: CASSPGRGYNEQFF. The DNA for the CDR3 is TGCGCCAGCAGCCCAGGGAGAGGGTACAATGAGCAGTTCTTC.

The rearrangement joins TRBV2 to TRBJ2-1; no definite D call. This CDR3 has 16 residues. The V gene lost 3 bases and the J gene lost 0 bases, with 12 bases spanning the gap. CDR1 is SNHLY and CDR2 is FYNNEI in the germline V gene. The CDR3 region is CASSDITPPSYNEQFF. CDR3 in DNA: TGTGCCAGCAGTGATATAACACCTCCCTCCTACAATGAGCAGTTCTTC.

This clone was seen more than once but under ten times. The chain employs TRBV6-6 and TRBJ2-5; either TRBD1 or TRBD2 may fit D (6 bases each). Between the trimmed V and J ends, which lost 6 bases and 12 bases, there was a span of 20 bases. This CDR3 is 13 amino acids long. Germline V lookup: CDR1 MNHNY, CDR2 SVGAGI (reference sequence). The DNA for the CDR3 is TGTGCCAGCAGCTCTGAGGTGCGGGACAAAAAGTACTTC. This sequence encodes CASSSEVRDKKYF.

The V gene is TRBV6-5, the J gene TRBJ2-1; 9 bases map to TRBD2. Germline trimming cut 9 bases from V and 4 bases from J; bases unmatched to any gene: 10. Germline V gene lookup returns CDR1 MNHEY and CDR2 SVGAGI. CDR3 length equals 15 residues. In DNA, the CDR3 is TGTGCCAGGCCACGGCGGGAGGGCCTGTACAATGAGCAGTTCTTC. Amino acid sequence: CARPRREGLYNEQFF.

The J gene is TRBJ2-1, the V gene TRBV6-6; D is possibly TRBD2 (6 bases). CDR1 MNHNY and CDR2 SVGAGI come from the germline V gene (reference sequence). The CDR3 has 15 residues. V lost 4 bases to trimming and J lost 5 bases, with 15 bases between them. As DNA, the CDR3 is TGTGCCAGCAGTTCCCAAGGCGGGATAAACAATGAGCAGTTCTTC. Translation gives CASSSQGGINNEQFF.

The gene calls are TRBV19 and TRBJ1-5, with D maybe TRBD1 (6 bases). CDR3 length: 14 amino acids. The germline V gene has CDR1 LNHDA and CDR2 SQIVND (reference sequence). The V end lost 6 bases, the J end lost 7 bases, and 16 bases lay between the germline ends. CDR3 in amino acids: CASSIQGGGQPQHF. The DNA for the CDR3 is TGTGCCAGTAGCATACAGGGAGGAGGGCAGCCCCAGCATTTT.

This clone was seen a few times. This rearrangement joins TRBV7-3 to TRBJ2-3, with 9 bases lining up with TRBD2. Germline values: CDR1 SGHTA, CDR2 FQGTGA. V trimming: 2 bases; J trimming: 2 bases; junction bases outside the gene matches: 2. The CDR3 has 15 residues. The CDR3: CASSLLAGSTDTQYF. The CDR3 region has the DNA TGTGCCAGCAGCTTACTAGCGGGGTCCACAGATACGCAGTATTTT.

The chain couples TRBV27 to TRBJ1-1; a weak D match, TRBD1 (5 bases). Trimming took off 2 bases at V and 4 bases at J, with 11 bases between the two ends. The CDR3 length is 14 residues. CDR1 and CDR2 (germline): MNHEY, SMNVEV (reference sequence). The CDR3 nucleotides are TGTGCCAGCAGTTTACAGGGTAAGGTCACTGAAGCTTTCTTT. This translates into CASSLQGKVTEAFF.

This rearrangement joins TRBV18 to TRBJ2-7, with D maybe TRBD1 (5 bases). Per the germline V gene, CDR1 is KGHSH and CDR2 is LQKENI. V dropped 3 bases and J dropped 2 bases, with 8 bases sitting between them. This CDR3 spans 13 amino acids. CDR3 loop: CASSPTVTYEQYF. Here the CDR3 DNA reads TGTGCCAGCTCACCGACAGTTACCTACGAGCAGTACTTC.

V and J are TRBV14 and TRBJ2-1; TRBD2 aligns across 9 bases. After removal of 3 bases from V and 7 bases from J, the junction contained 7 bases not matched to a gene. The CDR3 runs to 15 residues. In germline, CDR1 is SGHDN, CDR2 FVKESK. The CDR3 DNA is TGTGCCAGCAGCCAGGCGGGAGGGCCGCTAAATGAGCAGTTCTTC. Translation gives CASSQAGGPLNEQFF.

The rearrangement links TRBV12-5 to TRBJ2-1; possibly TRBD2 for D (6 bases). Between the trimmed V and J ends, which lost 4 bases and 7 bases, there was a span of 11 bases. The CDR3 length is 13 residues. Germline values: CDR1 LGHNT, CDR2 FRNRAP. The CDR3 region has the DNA TGTGCTAGTGGTTCTTGGGGGGTGAATGAGCAGTTCTTC. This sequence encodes CASGSWGVNEQFF.

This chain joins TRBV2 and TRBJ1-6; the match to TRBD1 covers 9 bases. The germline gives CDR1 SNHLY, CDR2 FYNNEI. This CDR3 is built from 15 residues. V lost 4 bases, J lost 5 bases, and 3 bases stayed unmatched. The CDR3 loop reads CASSGRTGDNSPLHF. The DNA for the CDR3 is TGTGCCAGCAGTGGGCGGACAGGGGATAATTCACCCCTCCACTTT.